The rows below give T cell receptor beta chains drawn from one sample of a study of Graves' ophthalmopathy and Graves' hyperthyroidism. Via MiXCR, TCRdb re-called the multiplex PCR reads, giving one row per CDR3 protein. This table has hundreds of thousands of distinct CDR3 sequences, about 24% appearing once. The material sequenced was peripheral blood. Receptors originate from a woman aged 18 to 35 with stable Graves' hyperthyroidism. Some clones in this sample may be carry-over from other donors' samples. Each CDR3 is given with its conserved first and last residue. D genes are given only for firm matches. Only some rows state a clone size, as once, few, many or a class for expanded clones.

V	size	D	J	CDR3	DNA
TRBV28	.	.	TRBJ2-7	CASSSRTGMGGEQYF	TGTGCCAGCAGTTCTCGCACAGGGATGGGTGGCGAGCAGTACTTC
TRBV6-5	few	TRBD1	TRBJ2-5	CASSYSGTGGQETQYF	TGTGCCAGCAGTTACTCTGGGACAGGGGGCCAAGAGACCCAGTACTTC
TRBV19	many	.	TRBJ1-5	CASSNDPGGNQPQHF	TGTGCCAGTAGTAACGACCCTGGCGGGAATCAGCCCCAGCATTTT
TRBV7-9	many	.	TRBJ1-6	CASSLAVGESPLHF	TGTGCCAGCAGCTTGGCGGTGGGGGAGTCACCCCTCCACTTT
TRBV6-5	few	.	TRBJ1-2	CASSYGGQRYTF	TGTGCCAGCAGTTACGGGGGGCAGCGCTACACCTTC
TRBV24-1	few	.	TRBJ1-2	CATSAGANYGYTF	TGTGCCACCAGCGCGGGAGCTAACTATGGCTACACCTTC
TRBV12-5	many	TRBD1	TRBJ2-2	CASGSRKGGASTGELFF	TGTGCTAGTGGTTCCCGGAAAGGGGGCGCATCCACCGGGGAGCTGTTTTTT
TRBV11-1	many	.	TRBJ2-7	CASSLSGGESSYEQYF	TGTGCCAGCAGCTTATCGGGGGGCGAAAGCTCCTACGAGCAGTACTTC
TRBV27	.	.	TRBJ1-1	CASSPSGEGDTEAFF	TGTGCCAGCAGTCCCTCAGGGGAAGGGGACACTGAAGCTTTCTTT
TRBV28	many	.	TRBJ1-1	CASSQPSVGNTEAFF	TGTGCCAGCAGCCAGCCCTCGGTCGGGAACACTGAAGCTTTCTTT
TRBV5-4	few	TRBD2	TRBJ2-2	CASSLAWGRVSSGELFF	TGTGCCAGCAGCCTGGCTTGGGGGAGGGTTTCAAGCGGGGAGCTGTTTTTT
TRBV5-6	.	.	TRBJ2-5	CASSLTGGQTQYF	TGTGCCAGCAGCTTGACAGGAGGACAGACCCAGTACTTC
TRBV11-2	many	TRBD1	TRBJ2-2	CASSLLPRTGGTGELFF	TGTGCCAGCAGCTTATTACCGAGAACAGGGGGCACCGGGGAGCTGTTTTTT
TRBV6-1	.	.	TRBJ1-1	CASSHTVDTEAFF	TGTGCCAGCAGTCATACAGTAGACACTGAAGCTTTCTTT
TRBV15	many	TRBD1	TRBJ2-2	CATGHRGLTGELFF	TGTGCCACCGGTCACAGGGGGCTCACCGGGGAGCTGTTTTTT
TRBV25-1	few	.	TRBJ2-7	CASSEGGGKGRGEQYF	TGTGCCAGCAGTGAAGGAGGAGGGAAGGGAAGGGGCGAGCAGTACTTC